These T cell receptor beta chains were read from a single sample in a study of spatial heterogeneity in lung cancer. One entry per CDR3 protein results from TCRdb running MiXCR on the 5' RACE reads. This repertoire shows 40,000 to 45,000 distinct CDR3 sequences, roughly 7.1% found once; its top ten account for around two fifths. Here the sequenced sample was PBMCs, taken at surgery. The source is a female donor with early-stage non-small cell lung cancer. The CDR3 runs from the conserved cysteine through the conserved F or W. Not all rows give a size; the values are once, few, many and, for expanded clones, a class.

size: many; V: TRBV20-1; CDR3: CSARRENRGTEAFF
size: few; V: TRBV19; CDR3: CASSIALGGRNGYTF
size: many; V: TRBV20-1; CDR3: CSAHETGNNEQFF
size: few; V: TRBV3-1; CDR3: CASSQPDSYYGYTF
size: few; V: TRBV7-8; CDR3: CASSLALGPYYNEQFF
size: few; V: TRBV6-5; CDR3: CAAGGSYNSPLHF
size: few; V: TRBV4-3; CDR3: CASSQGSGEGQPQHF
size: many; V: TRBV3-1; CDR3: CASSQRRQGPHYNSPLHF
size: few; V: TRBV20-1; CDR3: CSADLKNADTQYF
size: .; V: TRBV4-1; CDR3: CASSPNLSGKGAPKQFF
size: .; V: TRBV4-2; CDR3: CASSRERGTVYEQYF
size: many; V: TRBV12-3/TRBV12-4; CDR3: CASRPGHYEQYF
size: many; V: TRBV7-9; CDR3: CASSLAVSRTQYF
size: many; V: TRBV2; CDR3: CASSQGTVSNQPQHF
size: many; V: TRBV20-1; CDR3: CSANQRGGIVSYEQYF
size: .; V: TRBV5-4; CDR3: CASSLSGTEAFF
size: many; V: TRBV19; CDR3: CASREGSWETEAFF
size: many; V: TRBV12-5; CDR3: CASGSGRTTNIQYF
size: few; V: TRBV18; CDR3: CASSKNRGRRGNEQFF
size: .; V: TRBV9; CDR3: CASSVRGATNEKLFF
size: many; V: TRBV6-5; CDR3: CASGKTTGIGETQYF
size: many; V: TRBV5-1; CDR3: CASSLERTGMFTDTQYF
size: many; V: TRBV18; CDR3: CASSPTPLGAGTNIQYF
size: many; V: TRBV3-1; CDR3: CASSRTNNEQFF
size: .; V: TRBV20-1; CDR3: CSAFSDRGRITEAFF
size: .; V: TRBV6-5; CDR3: CASSYGEVGNTIYF
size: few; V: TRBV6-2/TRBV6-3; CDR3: CASSYSGDRASDTQYF
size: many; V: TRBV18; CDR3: CASSPTWDTDTQYF
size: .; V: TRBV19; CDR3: CASSRAHLYTDTQYF
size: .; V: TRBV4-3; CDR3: CASSQVRQGGNEQFF
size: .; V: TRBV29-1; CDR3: CSVVLGQGAWVRNTEAFF
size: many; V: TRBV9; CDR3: CASSGARTVDYEQYF
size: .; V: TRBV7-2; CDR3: CASSLRQGTDTQYF
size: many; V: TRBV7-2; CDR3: CASSPQGDNSPLHF
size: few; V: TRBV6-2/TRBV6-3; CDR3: CASRLPGAAFF
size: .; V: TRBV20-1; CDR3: CSAPGLLRGGLQTQYF